The T cell receptor (beta chain) described here comes from a study of T cells expressing NK-cell markers. About the study: Serological testing identified seven of the eight sequenced donors as HCMV-seropositive and one as seronegative.

TCRdb reprocessed the 5' RACE reads; each CDR3 protein has one entry and no DNA is given. In total, the table holds 200,000 to 300,000 distinct CDR3 sequences. CDR1 MNHEY and CDR2 SVGAGI come from the germline V gene. The CDR3 extends over 18 amino acids. What was sequenced was blood T cells: a sorted CD56 or NKG2C T cell subset, CD4+ or CD8+ T cells, or bulk PBMC T cells (not recorded which). The sequence derives from a man aged 18 to 29 in good health. The chain recombines TRBV6-5 with TRBJ2-4. The CDR3 sequence is CASSYDTTTKLAKNIQYF.